This T cell receptor beta chain came from a study of beta chain features in type 1 diabetes. About this clone itself: Its antigen remains unidentified.

Study findings and constraints: The influence of HLA type on TCRB rearrangement stayed undetermined.

The trim removed 4 bases at V and 4 bases at J, leaving 5 bases unmatched. In germline, CDR1 is SGHRS, CDR2 YFSETQ. This CDR3 has 15 residues. Since all of the isolated RNA was reverse transcribed, expressed TCRB transcripts were what got sequenced. The assay was immunoSEQ multiplex PCR, and TCRdb's table has in-frame clones only and misses some. The sample shows approximately 380,000 clones, about 16% of them seen only once. Via the markers CD45RO/CCR7/CD25/CD127/CD95/CD27, stem cell-like memory, regulatory, central memory and naive CD4+ cells were sorted. The authors obtained over 95% purity in all sorted populations.

Sequenced: naive CD4+ T cells from blood. V gene TRBV5-1 combines with J gene TRBJ2-1, with 10 bases identical to TRBD2. The sequence came from a young woman in good health. The CDR3 here is CASSAGLAEYNEQFF. CDR3 DNA sequence: TGCGCCAGCAGCGCCGGACTAGCGGAGTACAATGAGCAGTTCTTC. Full variable domain (remainder filled in from reference TRBV5-1 and TRBJ2-1): KAGVTQTPRYLIKTRGQQVTLSCSPISGHRSVSWYQQTPGQGLQFLFEYFSETQRNKGNFPGRFSGRQFSNSRSEMNVSTLELGDSALYLCASSAGLAEYNEQFFGPGTRLTVL.